These T cell receptor beta chains were read from a single sample in a study of cytomegalovirus exposure and HLA in healthy donors. Generated by immunoSEQ multiplex PCR, the TCRdb table keeps only in-frame clones and is missing some. This table has over 30,000 clones, over 60% appearing once. Sequencing used PBMCs. Source of these receptors: a man in his forties in good health and CMV-seropositive. Both conserved end residues are trimmed from each CDR3. A clone size is listed for some rows: how often the clone was seen (once, few, many), or a class if it is expanded.

V gene	clone size	CDR3 protein
TRBV6-5	NA	ASRPTGEATEAF
TRBV6-4	few	ASSRTSGGEETQY
TRBV30	NA	AWSEGAINEKLF
TRBV25-1	NA	ASSVRAGKDEQY
TRBV5-6	NA	ASSLVAVEQF
TRBV27	NA	ARQGEDTEAF
TRBV5-6	NA	ASSLERMNTETF
TRBV7-9	few	ASSLGGEAF
TRBV15	NA	ATSRESYEQY
TRBV29-1	few	SVEVGQGINQPQH
TRBV14	few	ASSPWRGGYT
TRBV7-3	NA	ASSLKLAGGPSEETQY
TRBV5-4	few	ASSLVPGLATNEKLF
TRBV28	few	ASSLIDRSSKETQY
TRBV6-6	once	ASSYSKGGGQY
TRBV11-3	NA	ASSLDTSGGAADTQY
TRBV13	NA	ASKLAGETQY
TRBV29-1	NA	SVYYHIYRGRQETQY
TRBV5-4	NA	ASSLGPQSGRQF
TRBV6-4	NA	ASSPSGGYGYT
TRBV5-4	once	ASSLGGSGNTIY
TRBV2	NA	ASRRSGGEPYEQY
TRBV11-3	NA	ASSRVRGGGETQY
TRBV7-2	few	ASSLDGGGVSYNEQF
TRBV4-1	NA	ASSQAPGHPNTEAF
TRBV19	few	ASSRDGTGMGDTEAF
TRBV4-1	NA	ASSPGAVRNEQF
TRBV6-4	few	ASSDSGDTGELF
TRBV18	NA	ASSGAGNYEQF
TRBV5-1	NA	ASSLGSGNVEQY
TRBV5-1	once	ASSARDRGYNEQF
TRBV11-3	NA	ASSPPGTGKNTEAF
TRBV13	few	ASSPGLAQETQY
TRBV13	NA	ASSSGHRRTPGANVLT
TRBV7-7	NA	ASSPGRAYEQY
TRBV5-1	NA	ASSLFSPSDYGYT
TRBV18	NA	ASSPPPIGVDEQY
TRBV7-9	NA	ASSPSVLNTEAF
TRBV21-1	NA	ASSKVENSSYEQY
TRBV2	NA	ATQGTVNEQY
TRBV9	NA	ASSAGTGKEKLF
TRBV20-1	NA	SARSGAEAF
TRBV14	NA	ASSQVRGTDTQY